This entry describes one T cell receptor (beta chain). At one boundary the junction diverges from the germline segment, which might be a read error. The data stem from a study of control samples from healthy donors and cancer patients. Germline-derived CDR1 and CDR2 are SQVTM and ANQGSEA. This CDR3 is 14 amino acids long. Clones were read by immunoSEQ multiplex PCR, and TCRdb kept only the in-frame ones, dropping some. The sample includes roughly 20,000 clones, about 80% seen only once; the top ten take 25% to 30%. The material sequenced was PBMCs. V usage is TRBV29-1 and J usage is TRBJ2-3; D is uncertain. This receptor was identified in a man between 60 and 75 years old with head and neck cancer. CDR3 in amino acids: CSVEVGFGTDTQYF. CDR3 DNA sequence: TGCAGCGTGGAAGTGGGTTTTGGCACAGATACGCAGTATTTT.